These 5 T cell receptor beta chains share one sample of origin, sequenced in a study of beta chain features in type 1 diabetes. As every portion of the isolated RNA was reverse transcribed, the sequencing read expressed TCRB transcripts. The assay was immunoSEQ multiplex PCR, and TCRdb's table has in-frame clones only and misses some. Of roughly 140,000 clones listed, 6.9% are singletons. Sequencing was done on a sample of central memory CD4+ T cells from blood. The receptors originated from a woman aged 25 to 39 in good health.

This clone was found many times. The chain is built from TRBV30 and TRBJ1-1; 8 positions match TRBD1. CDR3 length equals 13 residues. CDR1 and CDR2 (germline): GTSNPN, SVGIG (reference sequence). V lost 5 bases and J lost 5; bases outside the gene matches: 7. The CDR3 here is CAWGSGGRTEAFF. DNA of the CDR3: TGTGCCTGGGGCTCAGGGGGCAGGACTGAAGCTTTCTTT.

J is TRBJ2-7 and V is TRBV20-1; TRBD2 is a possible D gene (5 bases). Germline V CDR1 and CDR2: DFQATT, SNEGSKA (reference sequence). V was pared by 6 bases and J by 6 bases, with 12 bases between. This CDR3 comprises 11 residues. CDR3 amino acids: CSAPQGSEQYF. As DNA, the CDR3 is TGCAGTGCCCCGCAAGGGAGCGAGCAGTACTTC.

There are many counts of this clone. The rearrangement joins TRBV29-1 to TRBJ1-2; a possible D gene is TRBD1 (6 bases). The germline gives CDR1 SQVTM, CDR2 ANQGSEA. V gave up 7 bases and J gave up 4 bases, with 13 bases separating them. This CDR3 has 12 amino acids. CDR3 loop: CSAATGTYGYTF. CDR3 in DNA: TGCAGCGCTGCGACAGGTACCTATGGCTACACCTTC.

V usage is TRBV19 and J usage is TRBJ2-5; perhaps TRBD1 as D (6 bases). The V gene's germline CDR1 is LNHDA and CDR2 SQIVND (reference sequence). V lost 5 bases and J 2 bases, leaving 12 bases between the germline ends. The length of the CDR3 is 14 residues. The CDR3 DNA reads TGTGCCAGTAGTGGACAGTTAGTACAAGAGACCCAGTACTTC. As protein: CASSGQLVQETQYF.

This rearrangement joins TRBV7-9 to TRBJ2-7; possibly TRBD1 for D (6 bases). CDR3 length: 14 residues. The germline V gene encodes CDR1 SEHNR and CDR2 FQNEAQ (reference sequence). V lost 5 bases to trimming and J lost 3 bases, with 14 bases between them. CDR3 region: CASSPRQEIYEQYF. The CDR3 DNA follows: TGTGCCAGCAGCCCAAGACAGGAGATCTACGAGCAGTACTTC.